This entry lists 15 T cell receptor beta chains sequenced from one sample in a study of blood T cell repertoires in COVID-19 (TCRdb year 2020). The receptor library was made with the immunoSEQ multiplex PCR assay. TCRdb mirrors the immuneACCESS table, restricted to in-frame sequences. Some clones are absent from its copies; in checked studies, under half trace to an unresolved V gene, and the reason for the others is unknown. The sample has about 100,000 clones on record, approximately 93% of them singletons. The ten most abundant clones make up more than 0.85% of the sample. The sample comprised peripheral blood. The receptors originated from a man aged 60 to 75 with acute or convalescent COVID-19.

The J gene is TRBJ2-5, the V gene TRBV4-2, with D possibly being TRBD2 (5 bases). The CDR3 is 15 amino acids. Germline CDR1 reads LGHNA; CDR2 reads YNFKEQ. Trimming pared 0 bases from V and 5 bases from J, leaving 13 bases between. The CDR3 DNA follows: TGTGCCAGCAGCCAAGAGCCCACTAGGATGGAGACCCAGTACTTC. It translates to CASSQEPTRMETQYF.

The chain recombines TRBV7-2 with TRBJ1-5, with 7 bases matching TRBD1. From germline, CDR1 is SGHTA and CDR2 FQGNSA. The CDR3 loop spans 16 amino acids. The V gene end was trimmed by 1 base and the J gene end by 1 base; junction bases not matched to a gene: 4. The chain's CDR3 is CASSLDGRGSNQPQHF. The DNA for the CDR3 is TGTGCCAGCAGCTTAGATGGCAGGGGGAGCAATCAGCCCCAGCATTTT.

This chain links TRBV19 with TRBJ1-1; a weak D match, TRBD1 (6 bases). V was clipped by 6 bases and J by 5 bases, with 13 bases between them. Germline CDR1 and CDR2: LNHDA and SQIVND (reference sequence). The length of the CDR3 is 13 residues. The DNA of the CDR3 is TGTGCCAGTAGCCAGGGGTTAGGAACTGAAGCTTTCTTT. Protein product: CASSQGLGTEAFF.

The gene calls are TRBV1 and TRBJ2-1; the table's TRBD2 call for D was not verified on the DNA. TRBV1 is a pseudogene. The CDR3 contains 17 residues. The CDR3 DNA reads as TGCACCAGCAGCGAGACTAGCGGGCATCTACCCTACAATGAGCAGTTCTTC. It translates to CTSSETSGHLPYNEQFF.

This chain joins TRBV18 and TRBJ2-1; TRBD2 is a possible D gene (6 bases). The V gene's germline CDR1 is KGHSH and CDR2 LQKENI. This CDR3 comprises 15 residues. The V end lost 2 bases, the J end lost 2 bases, and 10 bases lay between the germline ends. CDR3 in amino acids: CASSPTRGTYNEQFF. DNA for the CDR3: TGTGCCAGCTCACCAACTCGCGGGACCTACAATGAGCAGTTCTTC. The variable domain in full, with the rest retrieved from reference TRBV18 and TRBJ2-1, is NAGVMQNPRHLVRRRGQEARLRCSPMKGHSHVYWYRQLPEEGLKFMVYLQKENIIDESGMPKERFSAEFPKEGPSILRIQQVVRGDSAAYFCASSPTRGTYNEQFFGPGTRLTVL.

The rearrangement joins TRBV6-4 to TRBJ2-1; 12 nucleotides align to TRBD2. Germline V gene data show CDR1 as MRHNA and CDR2 as SNTAGT. There are 15 residues in the CDR3. V was pared by 6 bases and J by 7 bases, with 7 bases of the junction left unmatched. CDR3 amino acids: CASSRLAGVVNEQFF. CDR3 coding DNA: TGTGCCAGCAGCCGACTAGCGGGAGTTGTAAATGAGCAGTTCTTC.

The rearrangement uses TRBV28 and TRBJ2-1, with TRBD1 matching over 10 bases. Germline V gene data show CDR1 as MDHEN and CDR2 as SYDVKM. The CDR3 has 16 residues. Trimming removed 5 bases from V and 6 bases from J; junction bases left unmatched: 10. The CDR3 is CASSASGTGDINEQFF. As DNA, the CDR3 is TGTGCCAGCAGTGCCTCCGGGACAGGGGATATCAATGAGCAGTTCTTC. Drawing the rest from reference TRBV28 and TRBJ2-1, the complete variable domain is DVKVTQSSRYLVKRTGEKVFLECVQDMDHENMFWYRQDPGLGLRLIYFSYDVKMKEKGDIPEGYSVSREKKERFSLILESASTNQTSMYLCASSASGTGDINEQFFGPGTRLTVL.

The rearrangement links TRBV7-9 to TRBJ2-6; 10 positions match TRBD1. CDR3 length equals 17 residues. Losses at the gene ends were 4 bases for V and 2 bases for J; bases not matched to a gene: 5. Germline V gene sequence: CDR1 SEHNR, CDR2 FQNEAQ (reference sequence). CDR3 sequence: CASSSTGGKTGANVLTF. CDR3 coding DNA: TGTGCCAGCAGCTCGACAGGGGGCAAGACTGGGGCCAACGTCCTGACTTTC. Looking up the rest from reference TRBV7-9 and TRBJ2-6 gives the full variable domain: DTGVSQNPRHKITKRGQNVTFRCDPISEHNRLYWYRQTLGQGPEFLTYFQNEAQLEKSRLLSDRFSAERPKGSFSTLEIQRTEQGDSAMYLCASSSTGGKTGANVLTFGAGSRLTVL.

This chain connects TRBV3-1 (or the pseudogene TRBV3-2) to TRBJ1-2; 7 bases agree with TRBD1. CDR1 LGHDT and CDR2 YNNKEL come from the germline V gene (reference sequence). This CDR3 has 16 amino acids. Losses at the gene ends were 1 base for V and 2 bases for J; bases not matched to a gene: 7. The CDR3 here is CASSQGWDRENYGYTF. The CDR3 region has the DNA TGTGCCAGCAGCCAAGGTTGGGACAGAGAGAACTATGGCTACACCTTC.

This rearrangement joins TRBV5-8 to TRBJ1-1; possible D gene TRBD1, 5 bases. CDR1 SGHTS and CDR2 YDEGEE come from the germline V gene. This CDR3 is 15 amino acids long. Trimming took 5 bases from V and 1 from J, leaving 15 bases between them. The CDR3 here is CASRRSARGNTEAFF. In nucleotides, the CDR3 is TGTGCCAGCAGGAGATCGGCTAGGGGGAACACTGAAGCTTTCTTT.

This chain uses TRBV27 with TRBJ2-5; 7 bases line up with TRBD1. From germline, CDR1 is MNHEY and CDR2 SMNVEV (reference sequence). V shed 5 bases, J shed 3 bases, and the junction held 9 bases outside the gene matches. The CDR3 is 15 amino acids. The CDR3 nucleotides read TGTGCCAGCAGTCCCCTTACAGACAGGGAAGAGACCCAGTACTTC. This sequence encodes CASSPLTDREETQYF.

The rearrangement links TRBV19 to TRBJ1-5; 8 bases align to TRBD1. Trimming at V came to 5 bases and at J to 3 bases, leaving 15 bases not matched to a gene. The CDR3 has 18 amino acids. Germline V gene data show CDR1 as LNHDA and CDR2 as SQIVND (reference sequence). CDR3 protein: CASSAPSSGTGYNQPQHF. The CDR3 DNA reads TGTGCCAGTAGTGCACCTTCGTCCGGGACAGGCTACAATCAGCCCCAGCATTTT.

The rearrangement uses TRBV9 and TRBJ2-2, with D possibly TRBD2 on 5 matching bases. The CDR3 length is 14 residues. CDR1 and CDR2 from the germline V gene are SGDLS and YYNGEE. Trimming pared 0 bases from V and 5 bases from J, leaving 8 bases between. CDR3 in amino acids: CASSVGGPTGELFF. Written as DNA, the CDR3 is TGTGCCAGCAGCGTAGGAGGGCCAACCGGGGAGCTGTTTTTT.

The V and J genes are TRBV15 and TRBJ1-3; weak D call: TRBD1 (6 bases). V shed 9 bases and J shed 3 bases, with 12 bases lying between them. CDR1 is LNHNV, CDR2 YYDKDF, per germline (reference sequence). The CDR3 length is 13 residues. CDR3 sequence reads: CATSGGLGNTIYF. The CDR3 DNA sequence: TGTGCCACTTCGGGGGGGCTTGGAAACACCATATATTTT. Together with reference TRBV15 and TRBJ1-3, the CDR3 gives the full variable domain: DAMVIQNPRYQVTQFGKPVTLSCSQTLNHNVMYWYQQKSSQAPKLLFHYYDKDFNNEADTPDNFQSRRPNTSFCFLDIRSPGLGDTAMYLCATSGGLGNTIYFGEGSWLTVV.

The rearrangement links TRBV19 to TRBJ1-2; 7 positions agree with TRBD1. This CDR3 has 15 amino acids. Germline CDR1 reads LNHDA; CDR2 reads SQIVND (reference sequence). V dropped 6 bases and J dropped 7; count of bases not matched to a gene: 14. This chain's CDR3 is CASRDQGQPGSGYTF. In DNA, the CDR3 is TGTGCCAGTAGAGATCAGGGACAGCCAGGGAGTGGCTACACCTTC.